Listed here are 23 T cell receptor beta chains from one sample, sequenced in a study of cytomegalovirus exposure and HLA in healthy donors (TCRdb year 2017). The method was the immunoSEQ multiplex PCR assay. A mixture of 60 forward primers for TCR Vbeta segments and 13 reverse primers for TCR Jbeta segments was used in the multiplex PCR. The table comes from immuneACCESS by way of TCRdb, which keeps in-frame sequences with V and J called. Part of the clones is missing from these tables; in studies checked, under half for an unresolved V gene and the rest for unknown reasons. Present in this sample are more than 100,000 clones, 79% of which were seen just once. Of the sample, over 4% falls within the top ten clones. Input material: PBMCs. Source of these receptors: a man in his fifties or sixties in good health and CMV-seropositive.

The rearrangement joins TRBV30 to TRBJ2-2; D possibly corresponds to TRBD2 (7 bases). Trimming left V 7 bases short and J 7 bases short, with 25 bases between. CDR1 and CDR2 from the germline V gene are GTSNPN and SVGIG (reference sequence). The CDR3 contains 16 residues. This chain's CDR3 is CASQGVRGGGSGELFF. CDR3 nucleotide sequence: TGTGCCTCTCAAGGAGTAAGAGGGGGGGGTAGCGGGGAGCTGTTTTTT.

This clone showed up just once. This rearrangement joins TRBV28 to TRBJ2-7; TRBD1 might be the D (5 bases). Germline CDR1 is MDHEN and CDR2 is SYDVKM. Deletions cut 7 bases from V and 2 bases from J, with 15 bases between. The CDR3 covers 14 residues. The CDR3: CASNKQAEPYEQYF. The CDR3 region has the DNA TGTGCCAGCAATAAACAGGCCGAACCCTACGAGCAGTACTTC.

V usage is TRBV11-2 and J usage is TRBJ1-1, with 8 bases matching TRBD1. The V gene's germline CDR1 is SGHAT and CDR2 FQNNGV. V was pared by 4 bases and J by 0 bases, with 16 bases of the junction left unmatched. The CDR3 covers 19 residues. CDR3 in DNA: TGTGCCAGCAGCTCCTACCAATGGACAGGGACACACATGAACACTGAAGCTTTCTTT. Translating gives CASSSYQWTGTHMNTEAFF.

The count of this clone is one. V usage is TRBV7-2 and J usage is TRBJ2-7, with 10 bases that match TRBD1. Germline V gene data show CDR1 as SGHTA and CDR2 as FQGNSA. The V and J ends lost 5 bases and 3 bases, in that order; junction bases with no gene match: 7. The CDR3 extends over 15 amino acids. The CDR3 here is CASSPSTGGRYEQYF. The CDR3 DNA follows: TGTGCCAGCAGCCCGTCGACAGGGGGCCGCTACGAGCAGTACTTC.

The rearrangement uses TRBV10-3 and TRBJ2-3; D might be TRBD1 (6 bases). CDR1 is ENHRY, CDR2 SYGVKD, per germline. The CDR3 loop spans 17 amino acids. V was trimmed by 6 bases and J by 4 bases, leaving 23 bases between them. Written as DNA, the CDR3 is TGTGCCATCAGCGAAACAGGGACGGGAAACTTCGCAGATACGCAGTATTTT. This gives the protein CAISETGTGNFADTQYF.

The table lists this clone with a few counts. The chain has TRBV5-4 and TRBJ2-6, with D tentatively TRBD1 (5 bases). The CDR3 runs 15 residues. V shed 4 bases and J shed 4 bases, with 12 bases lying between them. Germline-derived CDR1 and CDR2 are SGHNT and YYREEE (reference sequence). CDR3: CASSTQGTGANVLTF. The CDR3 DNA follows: TGTGCCAGCAGCACCCAGGGAACCGGGGCCAACGTCCTGACTTTC.

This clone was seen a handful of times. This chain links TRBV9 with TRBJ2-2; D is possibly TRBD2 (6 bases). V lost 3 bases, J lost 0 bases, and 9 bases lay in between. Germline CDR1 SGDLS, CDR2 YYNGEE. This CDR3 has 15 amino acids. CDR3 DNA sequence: TGTGCCAGCAGCGCTGCGGGGACGAACACCGGGGAGCTGTTTTTT. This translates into CASSAAGTNTGELFF.

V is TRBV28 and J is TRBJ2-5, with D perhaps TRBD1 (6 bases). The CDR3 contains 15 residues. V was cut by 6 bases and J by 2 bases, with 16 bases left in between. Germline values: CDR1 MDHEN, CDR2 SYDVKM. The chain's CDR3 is CASRDHRAVQETQYF. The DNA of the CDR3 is TGTGCCAGCAGGGACCACAGGGCAGTACAAGAGACCCAGTACTTC.

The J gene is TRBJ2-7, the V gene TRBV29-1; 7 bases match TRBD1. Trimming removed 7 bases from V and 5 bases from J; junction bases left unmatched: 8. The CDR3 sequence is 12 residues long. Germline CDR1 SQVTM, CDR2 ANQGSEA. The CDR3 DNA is TGCAGCGGCGTGCGGCAGGGGGACGAGCAGTACTTC. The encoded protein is CSGVRQGDEQYF.

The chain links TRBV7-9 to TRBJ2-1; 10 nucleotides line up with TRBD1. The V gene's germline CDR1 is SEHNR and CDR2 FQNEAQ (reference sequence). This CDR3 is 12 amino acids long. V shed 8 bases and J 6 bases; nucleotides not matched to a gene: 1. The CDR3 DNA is TGTGCCAGCCGGACAGGGGGCAATGAGCAGTTCTTC. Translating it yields CASRTGGNEQFF.

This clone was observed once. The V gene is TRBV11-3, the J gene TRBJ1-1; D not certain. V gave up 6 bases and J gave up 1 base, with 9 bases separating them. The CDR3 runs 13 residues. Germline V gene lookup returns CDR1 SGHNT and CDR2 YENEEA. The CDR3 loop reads CASSQAGNTEAFF. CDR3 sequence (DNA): TGTGCCAGCAGTCAGGCGGGGAACACTGAAGCTTTCTTT.

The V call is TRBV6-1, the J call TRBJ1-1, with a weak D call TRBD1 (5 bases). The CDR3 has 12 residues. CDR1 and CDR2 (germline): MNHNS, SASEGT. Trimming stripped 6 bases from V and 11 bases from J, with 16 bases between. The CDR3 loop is CASRAGTANAFF. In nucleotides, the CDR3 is TGTGCCAGCAGAGCGGGGACGGCGAACGCTTTCTTT.

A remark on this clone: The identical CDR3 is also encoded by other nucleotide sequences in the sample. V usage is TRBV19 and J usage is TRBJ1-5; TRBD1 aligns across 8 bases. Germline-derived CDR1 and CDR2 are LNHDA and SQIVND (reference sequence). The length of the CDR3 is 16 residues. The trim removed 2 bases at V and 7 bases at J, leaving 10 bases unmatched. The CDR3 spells CASSIPGQGARQPQHF. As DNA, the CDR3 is TGTGCCAGTAGTATACCCGGGCAGGGGGCGCGACAGCCCCAGCATTTT.

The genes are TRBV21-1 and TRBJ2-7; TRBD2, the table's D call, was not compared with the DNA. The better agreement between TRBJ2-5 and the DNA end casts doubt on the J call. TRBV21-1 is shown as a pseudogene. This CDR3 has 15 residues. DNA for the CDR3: TGTGCCAGCAGCAAAGAGGCGGGAGGAAGGGAGACCCAGTACTTC. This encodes CASSKEAGGRETQYF.

The CDR3 coding sequence is TGTGCCAGCAGCTCCGGACAGGTAGTTAACACCATATATTTT. Translated, it gives CASSSGQVVNTIYF. This chain joins TRBV13 and TRBJ1-3; 7 bases agree with TRBD1. The CDR3 length is 14 residues. The junction had 7 bases not matched to a gene; V was cut back by 4 bases and J by 7 bases. Germline V gene lookup returns CDR1 PRHDT and CDR2 FYEKMQ (reference sequence).

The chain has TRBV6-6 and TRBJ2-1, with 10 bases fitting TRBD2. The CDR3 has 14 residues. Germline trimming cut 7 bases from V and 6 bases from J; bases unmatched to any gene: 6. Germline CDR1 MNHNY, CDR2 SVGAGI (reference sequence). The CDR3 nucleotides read TGTGCCAGCACTCCCAGCGGGAGGGGCAATGAGCAGTTCTTC. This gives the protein CASTPSGRGNEQFF.

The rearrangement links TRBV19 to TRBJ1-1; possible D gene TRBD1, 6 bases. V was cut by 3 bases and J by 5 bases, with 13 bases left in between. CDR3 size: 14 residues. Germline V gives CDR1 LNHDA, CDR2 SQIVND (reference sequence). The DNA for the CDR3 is TGTGCCAGTAGTATCACAGGGTCCACAACTGAAGCTTTCTTT. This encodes CASSITGSTTEAFF.

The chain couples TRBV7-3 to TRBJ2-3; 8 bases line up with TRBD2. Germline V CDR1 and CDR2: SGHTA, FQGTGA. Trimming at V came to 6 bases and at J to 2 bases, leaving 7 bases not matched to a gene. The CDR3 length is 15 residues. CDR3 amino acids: CASRPSGLDTDTQYF. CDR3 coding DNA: TGTGCCAGCAGACCTAGCGGGCTGGACACAGATACGCAGTATTTT.

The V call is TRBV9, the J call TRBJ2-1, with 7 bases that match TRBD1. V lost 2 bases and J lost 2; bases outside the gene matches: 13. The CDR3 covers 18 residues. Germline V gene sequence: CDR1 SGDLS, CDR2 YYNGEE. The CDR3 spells CASSVRPLTGPAYNEQFF. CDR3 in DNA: TGTGCCAGCAGCGTTCGGCCGCTGACAGGGCCAGCCTACAATGAGCAGTTCTTC.

CDR3 nucleotides: TGCGCCAGCAGCCTCGATCGCGGGGGTAGTGAAAAACTGTTTTTT. Translated: CASSLDRGGSEKLFF. The V and J genes are TRBV4-1 and TRBJ1-4, with D perhaps TRBD1 (5 bases). Trimming removed 4 bases from V and 7 bases from J, with 16 bases in between. Germline V CDR1 and CDR2: MGHRA, YSYEKL. The CDR3 is 15 amino acids.

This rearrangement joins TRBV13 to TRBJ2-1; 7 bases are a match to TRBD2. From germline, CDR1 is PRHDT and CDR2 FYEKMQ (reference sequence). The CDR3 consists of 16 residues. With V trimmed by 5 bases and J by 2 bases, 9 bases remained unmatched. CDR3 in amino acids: CASSRSGAGPYNEQFF. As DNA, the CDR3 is TGTGCCAGCAGCCGCTCCGGAGCGGGACCCTACAATGAGCAGTTCTTC.

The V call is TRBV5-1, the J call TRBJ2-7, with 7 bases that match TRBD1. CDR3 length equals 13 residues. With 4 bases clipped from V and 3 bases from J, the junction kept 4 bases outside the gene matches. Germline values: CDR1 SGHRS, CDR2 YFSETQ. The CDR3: CASSITGDYEQYF. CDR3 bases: TGCGCCAGCAGCATTACAGGGGACTACGAGCAGTACTTC.

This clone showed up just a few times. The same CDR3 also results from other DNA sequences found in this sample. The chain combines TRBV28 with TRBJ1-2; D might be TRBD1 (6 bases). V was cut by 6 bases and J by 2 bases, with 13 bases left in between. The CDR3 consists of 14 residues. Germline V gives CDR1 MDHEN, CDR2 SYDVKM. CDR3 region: CASSFTGTNYGYTF. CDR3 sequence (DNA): TGTGCCAGCAGCTTCACAGGGACCAACTATGGCTACACCTTC.